The rows below give T cell receptor beta chains drawn from one sample of a study of blood T cell repertoires in COVID-19. Here immunoSEQ multiplex PCR was the method, and the copy in TCRdb shows in-frame clones only, minus some. The sample consists of 250,000 or so clones, around nine tenths of them appearing once. Sequencing was done on a sample of peripheral blood. The receptors derive from a man in his forties or fifties with active or convalescent COVID-19. Each CDR3 is given with its conserved first and last residue.

CDR3aa,v_gene
CASSQWELARPGELFF,TRBV4-2
CASTQENPDNEQFF,TRBV19
CASSLSLAGVTQETQYF,TRBV5-6
CASSRTGSYNEQFF,TRBV10-1
CASSFGTAQTYGYTF,TRBV3-1/TRBV3-2
CASSQRQGFGKNIQYF,TRBV14
CSAYKGNQETQYF,TRBV29-1
CASNRGTPSTYEQYF,TRBV5-1
CASSLYNEQFF,TRBV28
CASRRRGQSGYTF,TRBV2
CASSVVEKGLLSGYTF,TRBV9
CASSTDRGNEQYF,TRBV11-2
CASSQTGFNEKLFF,TRBV5-1
CAISTGFTGELFF,TRBV10-3
CASTTQRGAAADTQYF,TRBV19
CATSRRQGDEQFF,TRBV15
CASSFGGTGIGYEQYF,TRBV28